This T cell receptor (beta chain) was sequenced in a study of PD-L1 blockade in urothelial cancer. Time point of the sample: peripheral blood 6 weeks after treatment start. The protocol was immunoSEQ multiplex PCR, while the TCRdb copy is restricted to in-frame clones and leaves out a portion. This table has 35,000 to 45,000 clones, about 89% appearing once. Germline assignment: CDR1 MNHEY and CDR2 SVGAGI. This CDR3 has 13 amino acids. Trimming took off 6 bases at V and 4 bases at J, with 9 bases between the two ends. This clonotype was sampled from a man between 65 and 85 years old with urothelial cancer. This chain links TRBV6-5 with TRBJ1-4; no definite D call. The sequences come from PBMCs, collected around atezolizumab (anti-PD-L1) treatment. CDR3 nucleotides: TGTGCCAGCAGCCGGGGTTATAATGAAAAACTGTTTTTT. This sequence encodes CASSRGYNEKLFF.